Listed below are T cell receptor beta chains from one sample, sequenced in a study of T-cell reconstitution after alpha-beta-depleted transplantation in children. TCRdb re-called the PCR reads with MiXCR, one entry per CDR3 protein. In the table there are hundreds of thousands of distinct CDR3 sequences, about 15% of which are singletons. Sequencing used PBMCs, mostly from graft donor cells, obtained 360 days after TCRalphabeta/CD19-depleted stem cell transplant. These receptors were obtained from a male patient aged 2-15 years who had a stem cell transplant for acute lymphoblastic leukemia, so the T cells may come from the graft donor. Each CDR3 is given with its conserved first and last residue. A D gene is named only where the DNA matches it firmly. A row's size may be missing; if present it is once, few, many or a size class.

- | TRBD1 | TRBJ2-2 | TRBV6-2/TRBV6-3 | CASTQEQGAPGRELFF | TGTGCCAGCACGCAAGAGCAGGGGGCGCCGGGCCGGGAGCTGTTTTTT
many | TRBD1 | TRBJ2-1 | TRBV4-3 | CASRISTGSSYNEQFF | TGCGCCAGCCGAATATCGACAGGGAGCTCCTACAATGAGCAGTTCTTC
- | - | TRBJ2-1 | TRBV15 | CATSRRTGSYNEQFF | TGTGCCACCAGCCGGCGGACGGGCTCCTACAATGAGCAGTTCTTC
- | TRBD2 | TRBJ2-3 | TRBV4-3 | CASSQVISGSFLDTQYF | TGCGCCAGCAGCCAAGTTATTAGCGGGTCCTTCCTGGATACGCAGTATTTT
- | - | TRBJ2-7 | TRBV5-5 | CASSLAGGVGTYEQYF | TGTGCCAGCAGCTTGGCCGGAGGGGTAGGAACCTACGAGCAGTACTTC
- | TRBD1 | TRBJ1-2 | TRBV10-1 | CASSTGTGYGGYTF | TGCGCCAGCAGCACCGGGACAGGGTACGGCGGCTACACCTTC
once | - | TRBJ2-2 | TRBV5-4 | CASSRTAKNTGELFF | TGTGCCAGCAGCCGGACGGCCAAGAACACCGGGGAGCTGTTTTTT
- | TRBD1 | TRBJ1-1 | TRBV5-1 | CASSFVGGTGIRTEAFF | TGCGCCAGCAGCTTTGTAGGGGGGACAGGGATTAGGACTGAAGCTTTCTTT
- | TRBD1 | TRBJ2-7 | TRBV10-3 | CAIESRQGANYEQYF | TGTGCCATCGAATCCCGACAGGGGGCAAACTACGAGCAGTACTTC
once | TRBD1 | TRBJ1-1 | TRBV5-1 | CASSLGTGMFTEAFF | TGCGCCAGCAGTCTGGGGACAGGAATGTTCACTGAAGCTTTCTTT
- | - | TRBJ2-7 | TRBV4-1 | CASSHGQTYEQYF | TGCGCCAGCAGCCATGGACAGACCTACGAGCAGTACTTC
- | - | TRBJ1-1 | TRBV20-1 | CSASRREAFF | TGCAGTGCTAGTCGGAGGGAAGCTTTCTTT
- | TRBD2 | TRBJ2-1 | TRBV29-1 | CSDEAGLEQFF | TGCAGCGACGAAGCGGGACTTGAGCAGTTCTTC
many | TRBD1 | TRBJ1-2 | TRBV4-2 | CASSQDGQGVYYGYTF | TGTGCCAGCAGCCAAGATGGGCAGGGGGTGTACTATGGCTACACCTTC
few | - | TRBJ1-5 | TRBV4-3 | CASSQDLVREDQPQHF | TGCGCCAGCAGCCAAGATTTGGTCAGGGAGGATCAGCCCCAGCATTTT
- | - | TRBJ2-3 | TRBV7-9 | CASSLEGTSTDTQYF | TGTGCCAGCAGCTTAGAGGGGACTAGCACAGATACGCAGTATTTT
- | - | TRBJ1-6 | TRBV10-2 | CASSESSYNSPLHF | TGCGCCAGCAGCGAGAGCTCCTATAATTCACCCCTCCACTTT
- | TRBD1 | TRBJ1-4 | TRBV5-1 | CASSSTGVLAKLFF | TGCGCCAGCAGCTCGACAGGGGTTTTGGCAAAACTGTTTTTT
few | TRBD1 | TRBJ1-1 | TRBV19 | CASSPTGTNTEAFF | TGTGCCAGTAGCCCGACAGGGACGAACACTGAAGCTTTCTTT
many | - | TRBJ2-1 | TRBV20-1 | CSARGDSTDEQFF | TGCAGTGCTAGAGGGGACTCTACCGATGAGCAGTTCTTC
- | - | TRBJ1-6 | TRBV7-2 | CASSMTGGDNSPLHF | TGTGCCAGCAGCATGACAGGCGGGGACAATTCACCCCTCCACTTT
- | - | TRBJ1-1 | TRBV5-4 | CASRPHQSNTEAFF | TGTGCCAGCAGGCCCCACCAAAGTAACACTGAAGCTTTCTTT
many | - | TRBJ2-2 | TRBV24-1 | CATSDRDGTGELFF | TGTGCCACCAGTGACAGGGACGGCACCGGGGAGCTGTTTTTT
- | TRBD2 | TRBJ2-7 | TRBV5-5 | CASSLAGGTSMTTYEQYF | TGTGCCAGCAGCTTGGCCGGGGGGACCTCGATGACTACCTACGAGCAGTACTTC
few | - | TRBJ2-3 | TRBV20-1 | CSAVRFTDTQYF | TGCAGTGCGGTCCGGTTCACAGATACGCAGTATTTT
- | TRBD1 | TRBJ2-7 | TRBV5-1 | CASSKDRAVVEQYF | TGCGCCAGCAGCAAGGACAGGGCCGTTGTCGAGCAGTACTTC
- | - | TRBJ2-6 | TRBV20-1 | CSARDLGGAGANVLTF | TGCAGTGCTAGAGATCTTGGGGGCGCTGGGGCCAACGTCCTGACTTTC
- | - | TRBJ1-6 | TRBV12-3/TRBV12-4 | CASSSLQGLYNSPLHF | TGTGCCAGCAGTTCCCTTCAGGGTTTGTATAATTCACCCCTCCACTTT
few | - | TRBJ2-1 | TRBV10-3 | CASARGRLHYNEQFF | TGTGCCAGCGCCAGGGGTAGGCTCCACTACAATGAGCAGTTCTTC
- | - | TRBJ2-4 | TRBV10-3 | CAISDGVDLAKNIQYF | TGTGCCATCAGTGATGGAGTGGACCTAGCCAAAAACATTCAGTACTTC
- | - | TRBJ1-2 | TRBV15 | CATSRQDSNYGYNF | TGTGCCACCAGCAGGCAAGACAGTAACTATGGCTACAACTTC
few | - | TRBJ1-4 | TRBV20-1 | CSAQGRTSTNEKLFF | TGCAGTGCTCAAGGCCGCACTTCAACTAATGAAAAACTGTTTTTT
many | TRBD1 | TRBJ1-4 | TRBV12-3/TRBV12-4 | CASSPTGFGGNEKLFF | TGTGCCAGCAGTCCGACAGGGTTCGGTGGGAATGAAAAACTGTTTTTT
many | TRBD1 | TRBJ2-6 | TRBV6-1 | CASTLTRTGGRAGANVLTF | TGTGCCAGCACTCTTACCCGGACAGGTGGTCGAGCTGGGGCCAACGTCCTGACTTTC
few | - | TRBJ2-1 | TRBV6-4 | CASSDSGTHDNEQFF | TGTGCCAGCAGTGACTCAGGGACACATGACAATGAGCAGTTCTTC
few | - | TRBJ1-2 | TRBV6-2/TRBV6-3 | CASSGGLYGYTF | TGTGCCAGCAGCGGGGGACTCTATGGCTACACCTTC
- | - | TRBJ1-6 | TRBV5-1 | CASSPATGSNNSPLHF | TGCGCCAGCAGCCCGGCAACAGGATCCAATAATTCACCCCTCCACTTT
- | - | TRBJ2-7 | TRBV6-1 | CASSADWLSSYEQYF | TGTGCCAGCAGTGCGGACTGGTTAAGCTCCTACGAGCAGTACTTC